The 31 T cell receptor beta chains presented below share a single source sample, sequenced in a study of T cells in Graves' hyperthyroidism and ophthalmopathy. Researchers took RNA transcripts and amplified the TCR beta CDR3 regions from them. When the TCR CDR3 underwent first-round RT-PCR, the HTBI primer set was used. TCRdb reprocessed the multiplex PCR reads with MiXCR, giving one entry per CDR3 protein. The table lists fewer than 350,000 distinct CDR3 sequences, roughly 18% of them singletons. The sequenced sample consisted of blood. These receptors all stem from a woman aged 45-59 years with Graves' hyperthyroidism.

This clonotype was seen only a few times. The V call is TRBV20-1, the J call TRBJ2-3; TRBD2 matches at 9 bases. The CDR3 contains 16 residues. CDR1 is DFQATT, CDR2 SNEGSKA, per germline (reference sequence). With 3 bases clipped from V and 7 bases from J, the junction kept 14 bases outside the gene matches. In nucleotides, the CDR3 is TGCAGTGCTAGTACCGGGACTAGCATGGGTAGGAATACGCAGTATTTT. It yields the protein CSASTGTSMGRNTQYF.

This clonotype was found a few times. The CDR3 region has the DNA TGTGCCAGCAGCCCGACTAGCGGGGGGGCACGCTACAATGAGCAGTTCTTC. It codes for CASSPTSGGARYNEQFF. The rearrangement uses TRBV5-6 and TRBJ2-1, with 14 bases lining up with TRBD2. Germline trimming cut 4 bases from V and 3 bases from J; bases unmatched to any gene: 6. The germline V gene encodes CDR1 SGHDT and CDR2 YYEEEE. The CDR3 is made up of 17 amino acids. The full variable domain, completed using reference TRBV5-6 and TRBJ2-1, is DAGVTQSPTHLIKTRGQQVTLRCSPKSGHDTVSWYQQALGQGPQFIFQYYEEEERQRGNFPDRFSGHQFPNYSSELNVNALLLGDSALYLCASSPTSGGARYNEQFFGPGTRLTVL.

The sample holds many counts of this clonotype. J is TRBJ1-5 and V is TRBV28, with 9 bases identical to TRBD1. V shed 10 bases, J shed 6 bases, and the junction held 10 bases outside the gene matches. Germline lookup yields CDR1 MDHEN and CDR2 SYDVKM. CDR3 size: 14 residues. CDR3 sequence reads: CATVPGQGTQPQHF. DNA for the CDR3: TGTGCCACCGTACCTGGACAGGGGACTCAGCCCCAGCATTTT. Full variable domain (missing parts from reference TRBV28 and TRBJ1-5): DVKVTQSSRYLVKRTGEKVFLECVQDMDHENMFWYRQDPGLGLRLIYFSYDVKMKEKGDIPEGYSVSREKKERFSLILESASTNQTSMYLCATVPGQGTQPQHFGDGTRLSIL.

Turning to this clonotype: This sequence may be a read error, since a much larger clone differs from it by one base. The gene calls are TRBV30 and TRBJ1-1, with a weak D call TRBD1 (6 bases). The CDR3 loop spans 13 amino acids. Germline CDR1 GTSNPN, CDR2 SVGIG (reference sequence). The CDR3 loop reads CVWSKIGGTEAFF. CDR3 sequence (DNA): TGTGTCTGGAGTAAGATAGGGGGAACTGAAGCTTTCTTT.

This clonotype was recorded many times. The chain recombines TRBV6-6 with TRBJ1-2; no firm D call. The CDR3 contains 13 residues. Trimming left V 2 bases short and J 2 bases short, with 6 bases between. Germline values: CDR1 MNHNY, CDR2 SVGAGI (reference sequence). CDR3 nucleotides: TGTGCCAGCAGTTACGTCCGGAACTATGGCTACACCTTC. This translates into CASSYVRNYGYTF.

This clonotype was detected ten times or more. The V call is TRBV12-5, the J call TRBJ1-5; the D gene is possibly TRBD1 (6 bases). V was shortened by 1 base and J by 0 bases, with 19 bases between the two germline ends. The CDR3 sequence is 19 residues long. Germline CDR1 and CDR2: LGHNT and FRNRAP. The CDR3, as DNA: TGTGCTAGTGGTTTGGAGGTCAGGGGTCTACACTATAGCAATCAGCCCCAGCATTTT. Protein: CASGLEVRGLHYSNQPQHF.

This clonotype was counted many times. The chain couples TRBV20-1 to TRBJ2-7; D remains unclear. V was clipped by 5 bases and J by 0 bases, with 11 bases between them. Germline V gene data show CDR1 as DFQATT and CDR2 as SNEGSKA (reference sequence). The CDR3 sequence is 13 residues long. The CDR3 region is CSAGTQNSYEQYF. CDR3 bases: TGCAGTGCTGGTACACAAAACTCCTACGAGCAGTACTTC.

Only a few counts were recorded for this clonotype. This chain links TRBV6-1 with TRBJ2-3; D may correspond to TRBD1 or TRBD2 (6 bases each). The germline gives CDR1 MNHNS, CDR2 SASEGT. The CDR3 loop spans 12 amino acids. Trimming shortened V by 8 bases and J by 6 bases, and 12 bases separated the two germline ends. The CDR3 protein is CASGTGADTQYF. The CDR3 DNA follows: TGTGCCAGCGGGACGGGGGCGGATACGCAGTATTTT.

Regarding this clonotype: Germline and junction disagree at one end, which may indicate a read error. The chain links TRBV5-1 to TRBJ2-6, with a weak D call TRBD1 (6 bases). CDR1 and CDR2 (germline): SGHRS, YFSETQ. There are 12 residues in the CDR3. DNA of the CDR3: TGCGCCAGCAGCGCAGGACAGACCCCCGGCGCTTTC. As protein: CASSAGQTPGAF.

This clonotype was seen ten or more times. The chain joins TRBV7-9 to TRBJ1-1, with a tentative D call TRBD1 (5 bases). There are 14 residues in the CDR3. Germline-derived CDR1 and CDR2 are SEHNR and FQNEAQ (reference sequence). V lost 4 bases and J 0 bases, leaving 9 bases between the germline ends. Here the CDR3 DNA reads TGTGCCAGCAGCTGGGGGACGGTGAACACTGAAGCTTTCTTT. Translated, it gives CASSWGTVNTEAFF.

This clonotype was seen repeatedly, ten times or more. V and J are TRBV5-6 and TRBJ2-1, with 11 positions matching TRBD2. The CDR3 sequence is 16 residues long. V trimming: 0 bases; J trimming: 7 bases; junction bases outside the gene matches: 6. From germline, CDR1 is SGHDT and CDR2 YYEEEE. CDR3 sequence (DNA): TGTGCCAGCAGCTTGGCCGCTAGCGGGAGGTGGAATGAGCAGTTCTTC. Translating gives CASSLAASGRWNEQFF.

This chain uses TRBV30 with TRBJ1-1; tentative D call: TRBD1 (5 bases). The germline CDR1 and CDR2 sequences are GTSNPN and SVGIG (reference sequence). The V end lost 5 bases, the J end lost 4 bases, and 17 bases lay between the germline ends. CDR3 length equals 14 residues. In DNA form, the CDR3 reads TGTGCCTGGGAAATGTACTCAGGGCTCACTGAAGCTTTCTTT. Protein sequence: CAWEMYSGLTEAFF.

This clonotype was detected a few times. The chain couples TRBV9 to TRBJ2-7, with D tentatively TRBD1 (5 bases). The CDR3 contains 13 residues. V was trimmed by 3 bases and J by 1 base, leaving 8 bases between them. Germline lookup yields CDR1 SGDLS and CDR2 YYNGEE. The CDR3 reads CASSGGRSYEQYF. CDR3 bases: TGTGCCAGCAGCGGGGGCAGGTCCTACGAGCAGTACTTC. Supplemented by reference TRBV9 and TRBJ2-7, the full variable domain reads DSGVTQTPKHLITATGQRVTLRCSPRSGDLSVYWYQQSLDQGLQFLIQYYNGEERAKGNILERFSAQQFPDLHSELNLSSLELGDSALYFCASSGGRSYEQYFGPGTRLTVT.

This clonotype was counted many times. The chain recombines TRBV7-2 with TRBJ2-5; 9 bases fit TRBD2. V dropped 1 base and J dropped 5; count of bases not matched to a gene: 2. This CDR3 comprises 14 residues. Germline V CDR1 and CDR2: SGHTA, FQGNSA. DNA for the CDR3: TGTGCCAGCAGCTTAGATAGCGGGAGTGAGACCCAGTACTTC. This sequence encodes CASSLDSGSETQYF.

This clonotype was recorded a few times. The V call is TRBV6-2 or TRBV6-3, the J call TRBJ2-1, with 13 bases aligning to TRBD2. CDR1 and CDR2 (germline): MNHEY, SVGEGT. CDR3 length: 14 amino acids. V gave up 9 bases and J gave up 8 bases; unmatched junction bases: 7. The CDR3 DNA reads TGTGCCAGTAAACTAGCGGGAGGGCGAGATGAGCAGTTCTTC. Translated: CASKLAGGRDEQFF.

This clonotype was counted at least ten times. This chain links TRBV7-2 with TRBJ1-2, with TRBD1 matching 7 bases. Per germline, CDR1 SGHTA and CDR2 FQGNSA. The CDR3 consists of 14 residues. V trimming: 4 bases; J trimming: 4 bases; junction bases outside the gene matches: 6. In DNA form, the CDR3 reads TGTGCCAGCAGCTCTGGGACAGCCGCCTATGGCTACACCTTC. Amino acid sequence: CASSSGTAAYGYTF.

This clonotype came up a few times. The chain couples TRBV27 to TRBJ2-7; TRBD1 agrees at 9 bases. The germline gives CDR1 MNHEY, CDR2 SMNVEV (reference sequence). Trimming cost V 6 bases and J 1 base; bases outside gene matches: 10. CDR3 length: 16 amino acids. DNA of the CDR3: TGTGCCAGCAGCCCCCGAACAGGGGGCAGATCCTACGAGCAGTACGTC. It codes for CASSPRTGGRSYEQYV.

V gene TRBV20-1 combines with J gene TRBJ2-7; 11 bases agree with TRBD1. J gave up 2 bases and V 7 bases, and 4 bases lay outside the gene matches. Germline-derived CDR1 and CDR2 are DFQATT and SNEGSKA (reference sequence). There are 13 residues in the CDR3. This chain's CDR3 is CSVPGQGAYEQYF. In DNA form, the CDR3 reads TGCAGTGTTCCGGGACAGGGGGCCTACGAGCAGTACTTC.

The chain couples TRBV2 to TRBJ1-6; D gene uncertain. Trimming removed 3 bases at V and 6 bases at J, with 6 bases between. This CDR3 comprises 13 residues. Germline V gene lookup returns CDR1 SNHLY and CDR2 FYNNEI. DNA of the CDR3: TGTGCCAGCAGTGACGGCCGTAATTCACCCCTCCACTTT. Its protein product is CASSDGRNSPLHF. Looking up the rest from reference TRBV2 and TRBJ1-6 gives the full variable domain: EPEVTQTPSHQVTQMGQEVILRCVPISNHLYFYWYRQILGQKVEFLVSFYNNEISEKSEIFDDQFSVERPDGSNFTLKIRSTKLEDSAMYFCASSDGRNSPLHFGNGTRLTVT.

The sample holds many counts of this clonotype. V gene TRBV6-1 combines with J gene TRBJ1-2; D not resolved. The germline V gene has CDR1 MNHNS and CDR2 SASEGT. This CDR3 region has 13 residues. The germline V and J ends were trimmed by 6 bases and 5 bases, with 13 bases remaining between them. This CDR3 is CASSPPEPYGYTF. CDR3 DNA sequence: TGTGCCAGCAGCCCTCCCGAACCGTATGGCTACACCTTC.

The CDR3 nucleotides read TGTGCCAGCTCAGCTGCCTCGGGTTACACCTTC. Protein product: CASSAASGYTF. The V call is TRBV18, the J call TRBJ1-2; D gene uncertain. Germline-derived CDR1 and CDR2 are KGHSH and LQKENI. Trimming pared 5 bases from V and 11 bases from J, leaving 12 bases between. The CDR3 spans 11 residues.

J is TRBJ2-3 and V is TRBV29-1; 9 nucleotides match TRBD1. The trim removed 1 base at V and 5 bases at J, leaving 7 bases unmatched. In germline, CDR1 is SQVTM, CDR2 ANQGSEA. This CDR3 spans 15 amino acids. CDR3 region: CSVEVGTGTRDTQYF. The CDR3 coding sequence is TGCAGCGTTGAAGTAGGGACAGGGACTCGAGATACGCAGTATTTT.

The chain joins TRBV6-1 to TRBJ1-6; tentative D call: TRBD1 (5 bases). V gave up 6 bases and J gave up 0 bases, with 15 bases separating them. The CDR3 is 17 amino acids. Germline V gene sequence: CDR1 MNHNS, CDR2 SASEGT. CDR3 in amino acids: CASSTDSYSSYNSPLHF. CDR3 nucleotide sequence: TGTGCCAGCAGCACCGACAGTTACAGCTCCTATAATTCACCCCTCCACTTT.

In regard to this clonotype: Possible read error: a much larger clone is one base away. This chain's CDR3 is CSARPMLAGGSYDEQFF. In nucleotides, the CDR3 is TGCAGTGCTAGGCCTATGCTAGCGGGGGGCTCCTACGATGAGCAGTTCTTC. This chain connects TRBV20-1 to TRBJ2-1, with 11 bases fitting TRBD2. CDR3 length: 17 amino acids. The germline gives CDR1 DFQATT, CDR2 SNEGSKA (reference sequence).

Points on this clonotype: A read error may produce the germline difference seen at one junction end. The V call is TRBV5-5, the J call TRBJ2-5; 13 nucleotides agree with TRBD2. CDR1 SGHKS and CDR2 YYEKEE come from the germline V gene (reference sequence). The CDR3 extends over 16 amino acids. The CDR3 loop is CASSQLAGGQQETQYF. As DNA, the CDR3 is TGCGCCAGCAGCCAACTAGCGGGGGGGCAACAAGAGACCCAGTACTTC.

This clonotype has more than one count but fewer than ten. The DNA for the CDR3 is TGTGCCAGCAGTGAAGTCGGGGGTCGCCACGAGCAGTACGTC. This sequence encodes CASSEVGGRHEQYV. The chain couples TRBV6-1 to TRBJ2-7; D might be TRBD2 (6 bases). V was clipped by 1 base and J by 5 bases, with 12 bases between them. CDR1 is MNHNS and CDR2 is SASEGT in the germline V gene. The CDR3 extends over 14 amino acids.

This clonotype has more than one count but fewer than ten. This sequence joins TRBV20-1 and TRBJ2-1, with 8 bases that match TRBD2. The V gene's germline CDR1 is DFQATT and CDR2 SNEGSKA (reference sequence). V was pared by 5 bases and J by 4 bases, with 7 bases of the junction left unmatched. The CDR3 has 14 residues. The CDR3 reads CSAASGPLYNEQFF. The CDR3 coding sequence is TGCAGTGCTGCTAGCGGGCCTCTTTACAATGAGCAGTTCTTC.

Turning to this clonotype: Since a much larger clone is just one base distant, this may be a read error. The rearrangement uses TRBV2 and TRBJ2-1; 13 bases are shared with TRBD2. This CDR3 is built from 15 residues. Germline values: CDR1 SNHLY, CDR2 FYNNEI. The CDR3 is CASTGLAGVDNERFF. CDR3 nucleotide sequence: TGTGCCAGCACCGGACTAGCGGGAGTTGACAATGAGCGGTTCTTC.

The chain is built from TRBV18 and TRBJ1-1; D is ambiguous. V was cut by 3 bases and J by 1 base, with 6 bases left in between. This CDR3 is built from 13 residues. Per germline, CDR1 KGHSH and CDR2 LQKENI. CDR3 in DNA: TGTGCCAGCTCACCGGGATGGAACACTGAAGCTTTCTTT. This translates into CASSPGWNTEAFF. Supplemented by reference TRBV18 and TRBJ1-1, the full variable domain reads NAGVMQNPRHLVRRRGQEARLRCSPMKGHSHVYWYRQLPEEGLKFMVYLQKENIIDESGMPKERFSAEFPKEGPSILRIQQVVRGDSAAYFCASSPGWNTEAFFGQGTRLTVV.

Ten or more counts support this clonotype. The chain joins TRBV5-1 to TRBJ2-3, with D maybe TRBD2 (6 bases). CDR1 is SGHRS and CDR2 is YFSETQ in the germline V gene. This CDR3 region has 15 residues. Trimming shortened V by 0 bases and J by 1 base, and 9 bases separated the two germline ends. The CDR3 loop is CASSLEEGRTDTQYF. CDR3 bases: TGCGCCAGCAGCTTGGAGGAGGGACGCACAGATACGCAGTATTTT. Combining the CDR3 with reference TRBV5-1 and TRBJ2-3 gives the whole variable domain KAGVTQTPRYLIKTRGQQVTLSCSPISGHRSVSWYQQTPGQGLQFLFEYFSETQRNKGNFPGRFSGRQFSNSRSEMNVSTLELGDSALYLCASSLEEGRTDTQYFGPGTRLTVL.

This clonotype was seen ten or more times. The chain combines TRBV20-1 with TRBJ1-2, with D maybe TRBD1 (6 bases). CDR3 length: 13 residues. The germline V gene has CDR1 DFQATT and CDR2 SNEGSKA (reference sequence). V dropped 3 bases and J dropped 4 bases, with 12 bases sitting between them. CDR3 bases: TGCAGTGCTAGTAAGGACAGCTCCTATGGCTACACCTTC. This translates into CSASKDSSYGYTF.